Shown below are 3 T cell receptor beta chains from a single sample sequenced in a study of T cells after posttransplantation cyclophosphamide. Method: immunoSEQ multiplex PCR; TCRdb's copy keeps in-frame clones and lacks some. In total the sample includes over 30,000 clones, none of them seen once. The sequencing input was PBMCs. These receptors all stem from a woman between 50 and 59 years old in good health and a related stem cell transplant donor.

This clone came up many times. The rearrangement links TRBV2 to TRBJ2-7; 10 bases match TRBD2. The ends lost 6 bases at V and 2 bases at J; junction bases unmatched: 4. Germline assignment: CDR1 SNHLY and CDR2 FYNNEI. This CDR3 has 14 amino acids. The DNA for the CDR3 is TGTGCCAGCAGGATACTAGCGGGGCCCTACGAGCAGTACTTC. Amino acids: CASRILAGPYEQYF.

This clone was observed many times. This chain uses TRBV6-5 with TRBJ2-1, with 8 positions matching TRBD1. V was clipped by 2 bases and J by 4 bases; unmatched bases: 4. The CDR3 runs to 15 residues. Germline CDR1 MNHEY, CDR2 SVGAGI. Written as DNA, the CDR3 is TGTGCCAGCAGTTACGGGACAGGTTCGTACAATGAGCAGTTCTTC. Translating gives CASSYGTGSYNEQFF.

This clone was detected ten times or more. The CDR3 loop is CASSWPTGVLSNEQFF. The CDR3 region has the DNA TGCGCCAGCAGCTGGCCTACAGGGGTGTTAAGTAATGAGCAGTTCTTC. The V and J genes are TRBV5-1 and TRBJ2-1, with TRBD1 matching 7 bases. The CDR3 is 16 residues long. Looked up from germline, CDR1 is SGHRS and CDR2 is YFSETQ. J gave up 7 bases and V 3 bases, and 13 bases lay outside the gene matches.